Below, 18 T cell receptor beta chains from the same sample are listed, as sequenced in a study of T cell responses to AZD1222 COVID-19 vaccine. Clones were sequenced by immunoSEQ multiplex PCR, and TCRdb holds only the in-frame ones, with some missing. The sample carries 95,000 to 150,000 clones, 80% to 90% recorded once. The sample consisted of peripheral blood, taken on day 0 of AZD1222 vaccination. The origin of the receptors is an adult in good health.

The V gene is TRBV2, the J gene TRBJ1-3, with D unresolved. Trimming left V 7 bases short and J 0 bases short, with 13 bases between. Germline CDR1 reads SNHLY; CDR2 reads FYNNEI. The CDR3 is 15 amino acids. The CDR3 sequence: CASKAGLDSGNTIYF. CDR3 coding DNA: TGTGCCAGCAAGGCAGGCCTAGACTCTGGAAACACCATATATTTT.

The rearrangement links TRBV5-3 to TRBJ2-7; tentative D call: TRBD1 (5 bases). TRBV5-3 is an open reading frame whose function is uncertain. This CDR3 comprises 14 residues. Trimming pared 4 bases from V and 3 bases from J, leaving 14 bases between. This CDR3 is CARSIRVRYYEQYF. CDR3 nucleotides: TGTGCCAGAAGCATCAGGGTCAGGTACTACGAGCAGTACTTC.

A single count supports this clone. V gene TRBV7-9 combines with J gene TRBJ1-2; D not certain. V lost 10 bases to trimming and J lost 3 bases, with 15 bases between them. Per the germline V gene, CDR1 is SEHNR and CDR2 is FQNEAQ (reference sequence). The CDR3 extends over 13 amino acids. CDR3 sequence: CAIPVTPHYGYTF. The CDR3 DNA is TGTGCCATCCCAGTTACGCCCCACTATGGCTACACCTTC. Combining the CDR3 with reference TRBV7-9 and TRBJ1-2 gives the whole variable domain DTGVSQNPRHKITKRGQNVTFRCDPISEHNRLYWYRQTLGQGPEFLTYFQNEAQLEKSRLLSDRFSAERPKGSFSTLEIQRTEQGDSAMYLCAIPVTPHYGYTFGSGTRLTVV.

This chain links TRBV7-9 with TRBJ1-6; TRBD1 matches 10 bases. The trim removed 5 bases at V and 10 bases at J, leaving 11 bases unmatched. CDR1 is SEHNR and CDR2 is FQNEAQ in the germline V gene (reference sequence). The CDR3 sequence is 16 residues long. CDR3 amino acids: CASSGNAGQGKSPLHF. CDR3 coding DNA: TGTGCCAGCAGCGGAAACGCGGGACAGGGGAAATCACCCCTCCACTTT.

The CDR3 reads CASSQAIGGLYEQYF. The CDR3 nucleotides read TGTGCCAGCAGCCAAGCTATCGGGGGCCTCTACGAGCAGTACTTC. This chain links TRBV3-1 (or the pseudogene TRBV3-2) with TRBJ2-7, with D perhaps being TRBD1 or TRBD2 (6 bases each). The length of the CDR3 is 15 residues. Germline CDR1 and CDR2: LGHDT and YNNKEL (reference sequence). The ends were cut back, 1 base at V and 3 bases at J, with 13 bases in the middle.

The chain links TRBV28 to TRBJ1-2, with a weak D call TRBD1 (5 bases). Per germline, CDR1 MDHEN and CDR2 SYDVKM. V dropped 3 bases and J dropped 4 bases, with 9 bases sitting between them. The CDR3 covers 13 residues. Here the CDR3 DNA reads TGTGCCAGCAGTTTTGGGGCGGGCTATGGCTACACCTTC. Translating gives CASSFGAGYGYTF.

The chain employs TRBV10-3 and TRBJ2-7, with 7 bases fitting TRBD1. After removal of 4 bases from V and 6 bases from J, the junction contained 15 bases not matched to a gene. The CDR3 covers 16 residues. CDR1 is ENHRY, CDR2 SYGVKD, per germline. The chain's CDR3 is CAISAPTGSDFREQYF. DNA of the CDR3: TGTGCCATCAGTGCCCCGACAGGGTCCGATTTCCGCGAGCAGTACTTC.

V gene TRBV29-1 combines with J gene TRBJ1-1; tentative D call: TRBD1 (5 bases). Trimming cost V 5 bases and J 0 bases, with 16 bases left between them. The CDR3 covers 15 residues. Germline V CDR1 and CDR2: SQVTM, ANQGSEA. CDR3 loop: CSVRAGWGMNTEAFF. The CDR3 DNA follows: TGCAGCGTTCGGGCCGGATGGGGGATGAACACTGAAGCTTTCTTT.

This clone was observed a handful of times. The CDR3 sequence is CASPFRGQPQHF. CDR3 sequence (DNA): TGTGCCAGCCCCTTTAGGGGTCAGCCCCAGCATTTT. The rearrangement links TRBV12-3 or TRBV12-4 to TRBJ1-5; D might be TRBD1 (5 bases). V was pared by 8 bases and J by 6 bases, with 11 bases between. The CDR3 totals 12 residues.

Details on this clone: One junction end disagrees with the germline gene, perhaps due to a read error. The chain has TRBV4-3 and TRBJ2-3, with 10 bases fitting TRBD2. CDR3 length: 13 amino acids. Germline V gene sequence: CDR1 LGHNA, CDR2 YSLEER. CDR3 sequence: CASSQAPGLALNF. In DNA, the CDR3 is TGCGCCAGCAGCCAAGCTCCGGGACTAGCGTTGAATTTT.

Details on this clone: This same CDR3 is encoded by further DNA sequences in the sample. The V and J genes are TRBV7-2 and TRBJ2-3; tentative D call: TRBD2 (7 bases). Germline assignment: CDR1 SGHTA and CDR2 FQGNSA. CDR3 size: 15 residues. The ends were cut back, 0 bases at V and 3 bases at J, with 10 bases in the middle. Here the CDR3 reads CASSLAGGPTDTQYF. CDR3 sequence (DNA): TGTGCCAGCAGCTTAGCGGGGGGGCCGACAGATACGCAGTATTTT.

This chain joins TRBV11-3 and TRBJ1-1; D gene ambiguous. CDR1 and CDR2 (germline): SGHNT, YENEEA. V was pared by 5 bases and J by 2 bases, with 6 bases between. This CDR3 has 12 residues. The CDR3 nucleotides are TGTGCCAGCAGCCGCAGAAACACTGAAGCTTTCTTT. Its translation: CASSRRNTEAFF.

With respect to this clone: Other DNA sequences within the sample encode an identical CDR3. This chain joins TRBV27 and TRBJ1-1, with 11 nucleotides matching TRBD1. Germline values: CDR1 MNHEY, CDR2 SMNVEV (reference sequence). V was pared by 3 bases and J by 5 bases, with 2 bases of the junction left unmatched. There are 14 residues in the CDR3. CDR3 nucleotide sequence: TGTGCCAGCAGTTTCGGGACAGGGGGAACTGAAGCTTTCTTT. Translating gives CASSFGTGGTEAFF.

The rearrangement uses TRBV5-4 and TRBJ2-1; TRBD1 agrees at 7 bases. J was trimmed by 6 bases and V by 5 bases; bases with no gene match: 8. CDR1 is SGHNT and CDR2 is YYREEE in the germline V gene (reference sequence). The CDR3 is 14 residues long. CDR3 nucleotides: TGTGCCAGCAGACTGACAGGGAGCCCCAATGAGCAGTTCTTC. The encoded protein is CASRLTGSPNEQFF.

The chain recombines TRBV7-2 with TRBJ2-7, with D perhaps matching TRBD2 (5 bases). The CDR3 consists of 14 residues. Germline V lookup: CDR1 SGHTA, CDR2 FQGNSA. Trimming took off 10 bases at V and 3 bases at J, with 19 bases between the two ends. The CDR3 spells CATRPGGRVYEQYF. In nucleotides, the CDR3 is TGTGCCACCCGACCCGGAGGACGGGTCTACGAGCAGTACTTC.

This clone showed up just once. V is TRBV5-1 and J is TRBJ2-7, with 8 bases fitting TRBD1. This CDR3 spans 17 amino acids. In germline, CDR1 is SGHRS, CDR2 YFSETQ. Germline trimming cut 3 bases from V and 3 bases from J; bases unmatched to any gene: 14. CDR3 residues: CASSSSLGQGQVYEQYF. CDR3 bases: TGCGCCAGCAGCTCTTCGCTCGGACAGGGCCAAGTCTACGAGCAGTACTTC.

The rearrangement uses TRBV3-1 (or the pseudogene TRBV3-2) and TRBJ1-5; D not certain. The CDR3 length is 12 residues. Germline V gene sequence: CDR1 LGHDT, CDR2 YNNKEL (reference sequence). Trimming pared 1 base from V and 6 bases from J, leaving 4 bases between. The CDR3, as DNA: TGTGCCAGCAGCCAAGGTGTTCAGCCCCAGCATTTT. Translation: CASSQGVQPQHF.

This chain links TRBV9 with TRBJ1-2; 12 bases are shared with TRBD1. Germline V gives CDR1 SGDLS, CDR2 YYNGEE. The CDR3 has 14 residues. J gave up 8 bases and V 3 bases, and 5 bases lay outside the gene matches. The CDR3 coding sequence is TGTGCCAGCAGCGCGGGACAGGGGGCGCCCGGCTACACCTTC. It translates to CASSAGQGAPGYTF.